These 9 T cell receptor beta chains came from one sample sequenced in a study of OX40 agonist ivuxolimab in advanced cancers. Assay: immunoSEQ multiplex PCR; the TCRdb copy retains only in-frame clones and omits some. The table lists tens of thousands of clones, roughly 88% of them singletons, with 4.1% in the top ten. The sample here was CD4+ or CD8+ T cells sorted from blood, taken in a trial of the OX40 agonist ivuxolimab. These TCRs come from an adult with an advanced solid tumor such as melanoma, head and neck, liver or kidney cancer.

CDR3 in DNA: TGCGCCAGCAGCCTTGGGCCAGGCCAGCCCCAGCATTTT. It yields the protein CASSLGPGQPQHF. The chain is built from TRBV5-1 and TRBJ1-5; D gene uncertain. The germline V gene encodes CDR1 SGHRS and CDR2 YFSETQ. V was trimmed by 4 bases and J by 7 bases, leaving 12 bases between them. The CDR3 loop spans 13 amino acids.

The chain employs TRBV15 and TRBJ1-1; D possibly corresponds to TRBD1 (6 bases). The CDR3 is 13 amino acids. V was cut by 3 bases and J by 3 bases, with 8 bases left in between. CDR1 and CDR2 from the germline V gene are LNHNV and YYDKDF (reference sequence). For the CDR3, the DNA is TGTGCCACCAGCAGCTACAGGGACACTGAAGCTTTCTTT. Its protein product is CATSSYRDTEAFF.

The rearrangement joins TRBV19 to TRBJ2-3; 10 bases match TRBD1. Germline V gene data show CDR1 as LNHDA and CDR2 as SQIVND (reference sequence). The CDR3 covers 17 residues. Unmatched junction bases numbered 11, after V lost 6 bases and J lost 2 bases. As DNA, the CDR3 is TGTGCCAGTAGCCCACTACCGACAGGGGGCACCACAGATACGCAGTATTTT. This encodes CASSPLPTGGTTDTQYF.

The genes are TRBV15 and TRBJ1-5, with 7 bases matching TRBD1. V was pared by 4 bases and J by 5 bases, with 5 bases of the junction left unmatched. This CDR3 region has 14 residues. The germline gives CDR1 LNHNV, CDR2 YYDKDF (reference sequence). This CDR3 is CATSKVRGDQPQHF. CDR3 coding DNA: TGTGCCACCAGCAAGGTCAGGGGGGATCAGCCCCAGCATTTT.

The chain recombines TRBV9 with TRBJ1-2; the D gene is possibly TRBD1 (6 bases). Germline lookup yields CDR1 SGDLS and CDR2 YYNGEE. Trimming took off 3 bases at V and 2 bases at J, with 26 bases between the two ends. The CDR3 contains 19 residues. CDR3 in amino acids: CASSAGLGGKRGGNYGYTF. The DNA of the CDR3 is TGTGCCAGCAGCGCGGGGCTGGGAGGAAAAAGGGGGGGAAACTATGGCTACACCTTC.

The chain recombines TRBV10-2 with TRBJ1-5, with D maybe TRBD1 (6 bases). The germline CDR1 and CDR2 sequences are WSHSY and SAAADI. Trimming took 4 bases from V and 7 from J, leaving 14 bases between them. The CDR3 consists of 14 residues. The DNA of the CDR3 is TGCGCCAGCAGTGGGGACGGGGGCGGGCAGCCCCAGCATTTT. Its translation: CASSGDGGGQPQHF.

The chain links TRBV19 to TRBJ1-1, with 9 bases fitting TRBD1. The V segment lost 5 bases and the J segment 4 bases; nucleotides outside the gene matches: 2. Per germline, CDR1 LNHDA and CDR2 SQIVND (reference sequence). This CDR3 contains 13 residues. The CDR3 DNA reads TGTGCCAGTAGTCGGACAGGGGCCACTGAAGCTTTCTTT. It translates to CASSRTGATEAFF.

The V and J genes are TRBV28 and TRBJ2-3; the D call may be TRBD1 or TRBD2 (6 bases each). Germline assignment: CDR1 MDHEN and CDR2 SYDVKM. CDR3 length: 16 amino acids. The V and J ends lost 6 bases and 6 bases respectively, with 22 bases between them. CDR3 DNA sequence: TGTGCCAGCAGACCCGGGGGCCAAACGTTTGCGGATACGCAGTATTTT. Translating it yields CASRPGGQTFADTQYF.

This rearrangement joins TRBV7-2 to TRBJ2-1; either TRBD1 or TRBD2 may fit D (5 bases each). The CDR3 is 14 amino acids. The germline gives CDR1 SGHTA, CDR2 FQGNSA. Trimming pared 4 bases from V and 14 bases from J, leaving 21 bases between. The CDR3 DNA reads as TGTGCCAGCAGCTCCCAAAGGGGAGCTGCGGAGAAGTTCTTC. Translated: CASSSQRGAAEKFF. The full variable domain, completed using reference TRBV7-2 and TRBJ2-1, is GAGVSQSPSNKVTEKGKDVELRCDPISGHTALYWYRQSLGQGLEFLIYFQGNSAPDKSGLPSDRFSAERTGGSVSTLTIQRTQQEDSAVYLCASSSQRGAAEKFFGPGTRLTVL.